A selection of T cell receptor beta chains follows, all from one sample in a study of radiation and T cells in renal cell carcinoma. Data came from immunoSEQ multiplex PCR; TCRdb stores just in-frame clones and leaves some out. Counted here are 150,000 to 200,000 clones, about 87% occurring once; the ten biggest clones make up roughly 12%. The sample here was blood, taken from a patient whose treatment included radiotherapy and nephrectomy. These receptors came from a woman aged 45 to 65 with renal cell carcinoma. Each CDR3 is given with its conserved first and last residue. The D gene is left open where the match is weak. Size is omitted from some rows. Given values are once, few, many or a class for expanded clones.

J gene: TRBJ2-1; V gene: TRBV7-2; D gene: .; clone size: once; CDR3 DNA: TGTGCCAGCAGGGGGATGGCAGGGAGCGATGAGCAGTTCTTC; CDR3 protein: CASRGMAGSDEQFF
J gene: TRBJ2-7; V gene: TRBV7-2; D gene: TRBD1; clone size: .; CDR3 DNA: TGTGCCAGCAGCTTCCCGGGACAGGAGAGCTCCTACGAGCAGTACTTC; CDR3 protein: CASSFPGQESSYEQYF
J gene: TRBJ1-1; V gene: TRBV7-9; D gene: TRBD1; clone size: .; CDR3 DNA: TGTGCCAGCACCAACCCAGGGGGGTACACTGAAGCTTTCTTT; CDR3 protein: CASTNPGGYTEAFF
J gene: TRBJ1-1; V gene: TRBV9; D gene: .; clone size: .; CDR3 DNA: TGTGCCAGCAGCGTAGACCCACAAGGAAACACTGAAGCTTTCTTT; CDR3 protein: CASSVDPQGNTEAFF
J gene: TRBJ1-4; V gene: TRBV6-1; D gene: TRBD1; clone size: .; CDR3 DNA: TGTGCCACCGAAAACCCTGACAGGGTCTTGGAAAAACTGTTTTTT; CDR3 protein: CATENPDRVLEKLFF
J gene: TRBJ2-7; V gene: TRBV7-3; D gene: .; clone size: .; CDR3 DNA: TGTGCCAGCAGTAGGAGGGGGTCTACCGAGCAGTACTTC; CDR3 protein: CASSRRGSTEQYF
J gene: TRBJ2-5; V gene: TRBV18; D gene: .; clone size: .; CDR3 DNA: TGTGCCAGCTCACCACTCCCTACGGGGGAGACCCAGTACTTC; CDR3 protein: CASSPLPTGETQYF
J gene: TRBJ2-1; V gene: TRBV5-1; D gene: TRBD1; clone size: .; CDR3 DNA: TGCGCCAGCAGCTTTGGACAGGGAGAGGATGAGCAGTTCTTC; CDR3 protein: CASSFGQGEDEQFF
J gene: TRBJ1-2; V gene: TRBV7-2; D gene: .; clone size: .; CDR3 DNA: TGTGCCAGCAGCTTAAAGTCCGGAGCCCCAACGTCGGGGAACTATGGCTACACCTTC; CDR3 protein: CASSLKSGAPTSGNYGYTF
J gene: TRBJ2-2; V gene: TRBV6-1; D gene: .; clone size: .; CDR3 DNA: TGTGCCAGCAGAAGGGAGAACACCGGGGAGCTGTTTTTT; CDR3 protein: CASRRENTGELFF
J gene: TRBJ2-2; V gene: TRBV9; D gene: TRBD2; clone size: .; CDR3 DNA: TGTGCCAGCAGCGTAGGGCTAGCGGGGGGCCCGACCGGGGAGCTGTTTTTT; CDR3 protein: CASSVGLAGGPTGELFF
J gene: TRBJ1-5; V gene: TRBV30; D gene: .; clone size: .; CDR3 DNA: TGTGCCTGGAGCGCTTCACGATCGGGCGATCAGCCCCAGCATTTT; CDR3 protein: CAWSASRSGDQPQHF
J gene: TRBJ1-1; V gene: TRBV5-5; D gene: .; clone size: .; CDR3 DNA: TGTGCCAGCAGCTCAACGACAGTTATGAACACTGAAGCTTTCTTT; CDR3 protein: CASSSTTVMNTEAFF
J gene: TRBJ2-1; V gene: TRBV2; D gene: .; clone size: .; CDR3 DNA: TGTGCCAGCAGTGAAGATCGGGGGGCCTTAGGCGAGCAGTTCTTC; CDR3 protein: CASSEDRGALGEQFF
J gene: TRBJ1-2; V gene: TRBV7-3; D gene: .; clone size: .; CDR3 DNA: TGTGCCAGCAGCTCTGCGTCGGGCAGAATAAACTATGGCTACACCTTC; CDR3 protein: CASSSASGRINYGYTF
J gene: TRBJ2-1; V gene: TRBV6-5; D gene: .; clone size: .; CDR3 DNA: TGTGCCAGCAGGCCCCCCATCGCGAATGAGCAGTTCTTC; CDR3 protein: CASRPPIANEQFF
J gene: TRBJ2-1; V gene: TRBV2; D gene: TRBD1; clone size: .; CDR3 DNA: TGTGCCAGCAGTTCGACAGGGGATTACTACAATGAGCAGTTCTTC; CDR3 protein: CASSSTGDYYNEQFF
J gene: TRBJ2-1; V gene: TRBV29-1; D gene: .; clone size: .; CDR3 DNA: TGCAGCGTACCCAAGGGCGGTGACGAGCAGTTCTTC; CDR3 protein: CSVPKGGDEQFF
J gene: TRBJ2-7; V gene: TRBV5-4; D gene: TRBD1; clone size: .; CDR3 DNA: TGTGCCAGCAGCCTCCCGGTGGGGACAGGGGACGAGCAGTACTTC; CDR3 protein: CASSLPVGTGDEQYF
J gene: TRBJ1-5; V gene: TRBV6-5; D gene: .; clone size: .; CDR3 DNA: TGTGCCAGCAGTTCCCAAATTGGACAGCCCCAGCATTTT; CDR3 protein: CASSSQIGQPQHF
J gene: TRBJ1-1; V gene: TRBV7-9; D gene: .; clone size: .; CDR3 DNA: TGTGCCAGCATTATTGGGGGTGGCACTGAAGCTTTCTTT; CDR3 protein: CASIIGGGTEAFF
J gene: TRBJ1-6; V gene: TRBV9; D gene: .; clone size: .; CDR3 DNA: TGTGCCAGCAGCGTAGATTCAGGGTCAGGGTCACCCCTCCACTTT; CDR3 protein: CASSVDSGSGSPLHF
J gene: TRBJ2-7; V gene: TRBV19; D gene: .; clone size: .; CDR3 DNA: TGTGCCAGTAAAATTCAGGACCAGCCCTCCTACGAGCAGTACTTC; CDR3 protein: CASKIQDQPSYEQYF
J gene: TRBJ2-2; V gene: TRBV11-1; D gene: .; clone size: .; CDR3 DNA: TGTGCCAGCAGCTTAGCGAGTTCCACCGGGGAGCTGTTTTTT; CDR3 protein: CASSLASSTGELFF
J gene: TRBJ1-6; V gene: TRBV7-3; D gene: .; clone size: .; CDR3 DNA: TGTGCCAGCAGCTTCGACGGGCCTAATTCACCCCTCCACTTT; CDR3 protein: CASSFDGPNSPLHF
J gene: TRBJ1-6; V gene: TRBV5-6; D gene: TRBD1; clone size: .; CDR3 DNA: TGTGCCAGCAGCTTACAGGGGCTCTATAATTCACCCCTCCACTTT; CDR3 protein: CASSLQGLYNSPLHF
J gene: TRBJ2-7; V gene: TRBV6-5; D gene: TRBD2; clone size: .; CDR3 DNA: TGTGCCGTCGGACTAGCTTACGAGCAGTACTTC; CDR3 protein: CAVGLAYEQYF
J gene: TRBJ1-1; V gene: TRBV7-9; D gene: TRBD1; clone size: .; CDR3 DNA: TGTGCCAGCAGCCCAGACAGGGAGGAGAACACTGAAGCTTTCTTT; CDR3 protein: CASSPDREENTEAFF
J gene: TRBJ2-7; V gene: TRBV7-9; D gene: TRBD2; clone size: .; CDR3 DNA: TGTGCCAGCAGCGCAGGCCTAGCGGGGGGCTCCTACGAGCAGTACTTC; CDR3 protein: CASSAGLAGGSYEQYF
J gene: TRBJ1-2; V gene: TRBV6-5; D gene: TRBD1; clone size: .; CDR3 DNA: TGTGCCACCAGGGCCAGGGGGCGCAGGGGGTCTGGCTACACCTTC; CDR3 protein: CATRARGRRGSGYTF
J gene: TRBJ1-2; V gene: TRBV11-2; D gene: .; clone size: .; CDR3 DNA: TGTGCCAGCAGCTTAGGAGGCCTGAACACGGGCTACACCTTC; CDR3 protein: CASSLGGLNTGYTF
J gene: TRBJ1-1; V gene: TRBV7-6; D gene: .; clone size: .; CDR3 DNA: TGTGCCAGCAGCTTAGGCAGCACCCTGAACACTGAAGCTTTCTTT; CDR3 protein: CASSLGSTLNTEAFF
J gene: TRBJ1-1; V gene: TRBV5-1; D gene: TRBD1; clone size: .; CDR3 DNA: TGCGCCAGCAGCTTCCAGGGGGCTGAGAACACTGAAGCTTTCTTT; CDR3 protein: CASSFQGAENTEAFF
J gene: TRBJ2-7; V gene: TRBV5-4; D gene: .; clone size: .; CDR3 DNA: TGTGCCAGCAGCTTGTACGACTACGAGCAGTACTTC; CDR3 protein: CASSLYDYEQYF
J gene: TRBJ2-3; V gene: TRBV4-3; D gene: .; clone size: few; CDR3 DNA: TGCGCCAGCAGCGAAAGTAGGCTTGGAGGTACGCAGTATTTT; CDR3 protein: CASSESRLGGTQYF
J gene: TRBJ2-5; V gene: TRBV2; D gene: TRBD1; clone size: .; CDR3 DNA: TGTGCCACCCACCGGGACAGGACGGAGACCCAGTACTTC; CDR3 protein: CATHRDRTETQYF
J gene: TRBJ1-4; V gene: TRBV7-9; D gene: .; clone size: .; CDR3 DNA: TGTGCCAGCAGCCGAACACAGGGTAACGAAAAACTGTTTTTT; CDR3 protein: CASSRTQGNEKLFF
J gene: TRBJ2-5; V gene: TRBV5-6; D gene: .; clone size: .; CDR3 DNA: TGTGCCAGCAGCTTCTTACAGGGCCAAGAGACCCAGTACTTC; CDR3 protein: CASSFLQGQETQYF
J gene: TRBJ1-2; V gene: TRBV7-2; D gene: .; clone size: .; CDR3 DNA: TGTGCCAGCAGCTTAAAATCTAGGGGAGGACCAGGCTACACCTTC; CDR3 protein: CASSLKSRGGPGYTF
J gene: TRBJ2-7; V gene: TRBV5-4; D gene: .; clone size: .; CDR3 DNA: TGTGCCAGCAGCTTGACAGTGGGACCGGCCGAGCAGTACTTC; CDR3 protein: CASSLTVGPAEQYF
J gene: TRBJ2-2; V gene: TRBV4-1; D gene: .; clone size: .; CDR3 DNA: TGCGCCAGCAGCCAAGGACTTCGGCGGAACACCGGGGAGCTGTTTTTT; CDR3 protein: CASSQGLRRNTGELFF
J gene: TRBJ1-1; V gene: TRBV7-9; D gene: .; clone size: .; CDR3 DNA: TGTGCCAGCAGCCGACAACAGGGCTTGAACACTGAAGCTTTCTTT; CDR3 protein: CASSRQQGLNTEAFF
J gene: TRBJ1-6; V gene: TRBV7-2; D gene: .; clone size: once; CDR3 DNA: TGTGCCAGCAGCCCCGTGGGGGGAGGTGCGCCCCTCCACTTT; CDR3 protein: CASSPVGGGAPLHF
J gene: TRBJ1-5; V gene: TRBV19; D gene: .; clone size: .; CDR3 DNA: TGTGCCAGCAGTCCACTTGGGGGCAATCAGCCCCAGCATTTT; CDR3 protein: CASSPLGGNQPQHF
J gene: TRBJ2-3; V gene: TRBV7-7; D gene: .; clone size: .; CDR3 DNA: TGTGCTAGCAGCCACTCACCCGACAGAACAGATACGCAGTATTTT; CDR3 protein: CASSHSPDRTDTQYF